A single sample is the source of the 13 T cell receptor beta chains below, sequenced in a study of response to subunit inactivated influenza vaccine. MiXCR was run by TCRdb on the RT-PCR reads, yielding one entry per CDR3 protein. Altogether approximately 520,000 distinct CDR3 sequences are present, about 25% being singletons, with the ten largest covering 1.5% to 2%. The sample here was CD4+ T cells sorted from PBMCs, taken 5 days after vaccination. These receptors all stem from a man between 50 and 59 years old who received an inactivated influenza vaccine.

This chain uses TRBV7-9 with TRBJ2-7; 12 nucleotides align to TRBD1. From germline, CDR1 is SEHNR and CDR2 FQNEAQ (reference sequence). Trimming removed 6 bases from V and 5 bases from J; junction bases left unmatched: 11. The CDR3 covers 16 residues. In DNA, the CDR3 is TGTGCCAGCAGAAAAAACGCCGGGACAGGGGGCGACGAGCAGTACTTC. Encoded protein: CASRKNAGTGGDEQYF.

This chain joins TRBV20-1 and TRBJ2-7, with 8 bases identical to TRBD1. CDR1 is DFQATT, CDR2 SNEGSKA, per germline (reference sequence). Losses at the gene ends were 0 bases for V and 3 bases for J; bases not matched to a gene: 7. This CDR3 contains 15 residues. The CDR3 DNA reads TGCAGTGCTAGAGATAGCCCAGGGGGCCTCTACGAGCAGTACTTC. Its protein is CSARDSPGGLYEQYF.

The genes are TRBV7-8 and TRBJ2-1; 7 nucleotides agree with TRBD2. The CDR3 spans 20 residues. Trimming at V came to 5 bases and at J to 0 bases, leaving 19 bases not matched to a gene. The V gene's germline CDR1 is SGHVS and CDR2 FQNEAQ. The chain's CDR3 is CASSPRTRLLAENSYNEQFF. CDR3 DNA: TGTGCCAGCAGCCCTAGGACCCGTCTGCTAGCGGAGAACTCCTACAATGAGCAGTTCTTC.

This clonotype occurred many times. The V gene is TRBV7-8, the J gene TRBJ2-1, with D hard to call. V was shortened by 5 bases and J by 15 bases, with 20 bases between the two germline ends. CDR3 length equals 13 residues. Germline CDR1 reads SGHVS; CDR2 reads FQNEAQ. The CDR3 DNA reads TGTGCCAGCAGCCCCAGTCCAAGCATTAGCAGGTTCTTC. This gives the protein CASSPSPSISRFF.

Note on this clonotype: One end of the junction varies from germline; a read error may be responsible. The rearrangement uses TRBV7-3 and TRBJ2-5; 8 bases agree with TRBD2. CDR1 and CDR2 from the germline V gene are SGHTA and FQGTGA. There are 12 residues in the CDR3. The CDR3: CGLSAGGETQYF. CDR3 nucleotides: TGCGGCCTCTCTGCGGGAGGAGAGACCCAGTACTTC.

In its sample, this clonotype was seen many times. This chain connects TRBV11-2 to TRBJ2-7; no definite D call. The CDR3 has 13 residues. The germline V gene encodes CDR1 SGHAT and CDR2 FQNNGV. Trimming left V 3 bases short and J 5 bases short, with 11 bases between. The CDR3 nucleotides read TGTGCCAGCAGCTTTGGTAGTATCGACGAGCAGTACTTC. Residues: CASSFGSIDEQYF.

There are a few counts of this clonotype. The genes are TRBV30 and TRBJ1-3; D is uncertain. V was pared by 6 bases and J by 0 bases, with 12 bases between. Germline V gene lookup returns CDR1 GTSNPN and CDR2 SVGIG (reference sequence). The CDR3 extends over 14 amino acids. CDR3 protein: CACPSLHSGNTIYF. CDR3 DNA: TGTGCCTGCCCATCACTCCACTCTGGAAACACCATATATTTT.

This chain links TRBV11-1 with TRBJ2-2; 10 nucleotides agree with TRBD2. The germline V gene encodes CDR1 SGHAT and CDR2 FQDESV (reference sequence). This CDR3 spans 18 amino acids. V gave up 2 bases and J gave up 3 bases; unmatched junction bases: 9. CDR3 sequence reads: CASSLQPGLAGDTGELFF. CDR3 nucleotides: TGTGCCAGCAGCTTACAACCGGGGCTAGCGGGGGACACCGGGGAGCTGTTTTTT.

V and J are TRBV20-1 and TRBJ2-3, with 11 bases aligning to TRBD2. CDR3 length equals 19 residues. Trimming removed 1 base from V and 5 bases from J; junction bases left unmatched: 17. Germline lookup yields CDR1 DFQATT and CDR2 SNEGSKA (reference sequence). CDR3 sequence reads: CSARVNRDGTSGFVDTQYF. CDR3 nucleotide sequence: TGCAGTGCTAGAGTAAATCGAGACGGGACTAGCGGCTTTGTAGATACGCAGTATTTT.

The CDR3 loop reads CSARDRYEQFF. The CDR3 nucleotides read TGCAGTGCTAGAGATAGGTATGAGCAGTTCTTC. The J gene is TRBJ2-1, the V gene TRBV20-1; unclear D gene. Per germline, CDR1 DFQATT and CDR2 SNEGSKA (reference sequence). The CDR3 extends over 11 amino acids. Trimming removed 0 bases at V and 8 bases at J, with 5 bases between.

J is TRBJ2-2 and V is TRBV20-1; the D is unclear. Per germline, CDR1 DFQATT and CDR2 SNEGSKA (reference sequence). V shed 3 bases and J shed 0 bases, with 5 bases lying between them. The CDR3 sequence is 13 residues long. Written as DNA, the CDR3 is TGCAGTGCTAGCGCCACGAACACCGGGGAGCTGTTTTTT. Residues: CSASATNTGELFF.

The chain links TRBV5-1 to TRBJ2-5; D is undetermined. The CDR3 has 14 residues. Trimming took off 0 bases at V and 3 bases at J, with 9 bases between the two ends. Germline CDR1 is SGHRS and CDR2 is YFSETQ. CDR3 amino acids: CASSLGSLEETQYF. As DNA, the CDR3 is TGCGCCAGCAGCTTGGGATCTTTAGAAGAGACCCAGTACTTC.

This clonotype appeared a few times. The chain is built from TRBV6-1 and TRBJ2-7, with 12 bases aligning to TRBD1. Germline CDR1 is MNHNS and CDR2 is SASEGT. The V gene end was trimmed by 8 bases and the J gene end by 5 bases; junction bases not matched to a gene: 7. The CDR3 loop spans 14 amino acids. CDR3 protein: CASARDRGLNEQYF. For the CDR3, the DNA is TGTGCCAGCGCAAGGGACAGGGGGCTTAACGAGCAGTACTTC.